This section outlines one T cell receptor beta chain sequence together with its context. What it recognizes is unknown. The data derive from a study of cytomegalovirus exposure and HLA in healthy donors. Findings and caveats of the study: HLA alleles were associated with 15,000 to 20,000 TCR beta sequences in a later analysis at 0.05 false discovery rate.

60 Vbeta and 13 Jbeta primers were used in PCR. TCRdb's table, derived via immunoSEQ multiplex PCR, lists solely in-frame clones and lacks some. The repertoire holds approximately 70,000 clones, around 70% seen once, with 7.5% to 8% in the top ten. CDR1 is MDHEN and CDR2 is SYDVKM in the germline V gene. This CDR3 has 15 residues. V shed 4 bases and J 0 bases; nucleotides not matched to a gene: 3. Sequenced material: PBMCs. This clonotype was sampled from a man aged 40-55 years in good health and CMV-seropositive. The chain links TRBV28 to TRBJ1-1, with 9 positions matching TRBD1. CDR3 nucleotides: TGTGCCAGCAGTTGGGGACAGGGAATGAACACTGAAGCTTTCTTT. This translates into CASSWGQGMNTEAFF. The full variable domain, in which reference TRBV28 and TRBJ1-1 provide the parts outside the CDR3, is DVKVTQSSRYLVKRTGEKVFLECVQDMDHENMFWYRQDPGLGLRLIYFSYDVKMKEKGDIPEGYSVSREKKERFSLILESASTNQTSMYLCASSWGQGMNTEAFFGQGTRLTVV.